The 25 T cell receptor beta chains reported below all come from one sample, sequenced in a study of beta chain features in type 1 diabetes. Study findings and constraints: Across all four CD4+ subsets, people with type 1 diabetes showed modestly shorter TCRB CDR3s.

Their antigens remain unidentified. Reverse transcribing all isolated RNA meant expressed TCRB transcripts were sequenced. Only in-frame clones appear in the TCRdb table, and some are missing; sequencing was by immunoSEQ multiplex PCR. The sample records some 350,000 clones, about 13% being singletons. What was sequenced was naive CD4+ T cells from blood. The receptors were sampled from a woman younger than 30 with type 1 diabetes.

V and J are TRBV14 and TRBJ2-1, with TRBD2 matching over 9 bases. Trimming at V came to 4 bases and at J to 0 bases, leaving 19 bases not matched to a gene. The length of the CDR3 is 21 residues. Germline V gene sequence: CDR1 SGHDN, CDR2 FVKESK. The CDR3 DNA reads as TGTGCCAGCAGCCGTACCGTAATAGCGGGAGCAAGGACTAGCTCCTACAATGAGCAGTTCTTC. Protein sequence: CASSRTVIAGARTSSYNEQFF.

The chain has TRBV5-6 and TRBJ1-1; 8 nucleotides match TRBD1. The V gene's germline CDR1 is SGHDT and CDR2 YYEEEE. With V trimmed by 2 bases and J by 0 bases, 6 bases remained unmatched. The CDR3 is 16 amino acids. CDR3 nucleotides: TGTGCCAGCAGCTTTGCCCGGGACAGGTTGAACACTGAAGCTTTCTTT. It codes for CASSFARDRLNTEAFF.

The sample holds a few counts of this clone. The V call is TRBV30, the J call TRBJ1-2; 11 bases fit TRBD1. Looked up from germline, CDR1 is GTSNPN and CDR2 is SVGIG (reference sequence). This CDR3 has 13 residues. The ends lost 7 bases at V and 3 bases at J; junction bases unmatched: 4. CDR3 nucleotides: TGTGCCTTCGCGGGACAGGGGGACTATGGCTACACCTTC. It yields the protein CAFAGQGDYGYTF.

The chain links TRBV29-1 to TRBJ2-1; 15 nucleotides line up with TRBD2. The CDR3 covers 19 residues. Looked up from germline, CDR1 is SQVTM and CDR2 is ANQGSEA. V gave up 3 bases and J gave up 0 bases; unmatched junction bases: 9. DNA of the CDR3: TGCAGCGTTGAGGCCGGACTAGCGGGAGGGCCGAGCTCCTACAATGAGCAGTTCTTC. The encoded protein is CSVEAGLAGGPSSYNEQFF.

This clone has only a few counts. The chain recombines TRBV6-5 with TRBJ2-3; a possible D gene is TRBD2 (6 bases). Germline V gives CDR1 MNHEY, CDR2 SVGAGI. CDR3 length equals 15 residues. V lost 1 base to trimming and J lost 4 bases, with 12 bases between them. CDR3 residues: CASSYWGGNADTQYF. DNA of the CDR3: TGTGCCAGCAGTTACTGGGGCGGGAACGCAGATACGCAGTATTTT.

The rearrangement uses TRBV28 and TRBJ2-3; maybe TRBD2 (6 bases). The germline gives CDR1 MDHEN, CDR2 SYDVKM. V was trimmed by 9 bases and J by 2 bases, leaving 15 bases between them. This CDR3 spans 14 amino acids. CDR3 protein: CARNLASHTDTQYF. The CDR3 DNA follows: TGTGCCAGAAACCTAGCGTCTCACACAGATACGCAGTATTTT.

This clone appeared once. Here the CDR3 reads CAWGKGGDAYEQYF. CDR3 sequence (DNA): TGTGCCTGGGGGAAAGGAGGGGACGCCTACGAGCAGTACTTC. The chain combines TRBV30 with TRBJ2-7; D perhaps matches TRBD2 (6 bases). The CDR3 loop spans 14 amino acids. The ends were cut back, 5 bases at V and 2 bases at J, with 16 bases in the middle. Germline V CDR1 and CDR2: GTSNPN, SVGIG (reference sequence). The variable domain in full, completed from reference TRBV30 and TRBJ2-7, reads SQTIHQWPATLVQPVGSPLSLECTVEGTSNPNLYWYRQAAGRGLQLLFYSVGIGQISSEVPQNLSASRPQDRQFILSSKKLLLSDSGFYLCAWGKGGDAYEQYFGPGTRLTVT.

This clone was observed a handful of times. This chain connects TRBV7-2 to TRBJ2-1, with 9 bases matching TRBD2. This CDR3 has 16 amino acids. Per germline, CDR1 SGHTA and CDR2 FQGNSA. V trimming: 8 bases; J trimming: 9 bases; junction bases outside the gene matches: 17. The DNA of the CDR3 is TGTGCCAGCGGTTACCTAGCGGGAACGGTCGGGGGTGAGCAGTTCTTC. Its protein product is CASGYLAGTVGGEQFF.

V is TRBV18 and J is TRBJ2-1; 13 bases map to TRBD2. V lost 1 base, J lost 5 bases, and 17 bases stayed unmatched. CDR1 and CDR2 (germline): KGHSH, LQKENI. The CDR3 is 21 residues long. The CDR3 is CASSPLHPGLAGIRPNNEQFF. For the CDR3, the DNA is TGTGCCAGCTCACCACTCCATCCGGGACTAGCGGGGATCCGACCAAACAATGAGCAGTTCTTC.

This clone was counted between two and nine times. V usage is TRBV9 and J usage is TRBJ1-1; D remains unclear. Trimming left V 2 bases short and J 1 base short, with 6 bases between. There are 13 residues in the CDR3. Looked up from germline, CDR1 is SGDLS and CDR2 is YYNGEE. The CDR3 is CASSVHRNTEAFF. In nucleotides, the CDR3 is TGTGCCAGCAGCGTCCACAGGAACACTGAAGCTTTCTTT.

The J gene is TRBJ2-4, the V gene TRBV28, with D perhaps TRBD1 (5 bases). Germline loops: CDR1 MDHEN, CDR2 SYDVKM. The V end lost 2 bases, the J end lost 5 bases, and 7 bases lay between the germline ends. This CDR3 is built from 13 residues. CDR3 sequence (DNA): TGTGCCAGCAGTTTAGGGGCCCAAAACATTCAGTACTTC. This codes for CASSLGAQNIQYF.

Points on this clone: This sample includes further DNA sequences coding for the same CDR3. The V and J genes are TRBV28 and TRBJ2-1; D ambiguous. With 6 bases removed from V and 9 bases from J, the gap between germline ends came to 9 bases. The CDR3 contains 11 residues. CDR1 and CDR2 from the germline V gene are MDHEN and SYDVKM. CDR3: CASSLSREQFF. The DNA for the CDR3 is TGTGCCAGCAGCCTTAGCCGTGAGCAGTTCTTC. The variable domain in full, with the rest retrieved from reference TRBV28 and TRBJ2-1, is DVKVTQSSRYLVKRTGEKVFLECVQDMDHENMFWYRQDPGLGLRLIYFSYDVKMKEKGDIPEGYSVSREKKERFSLILESASTNQTSMYLCASSLSREQFFGPGTRLTVL.

The rearrangement uses TRBV29-1 and TRBJ1-2; D is possibly TRBD1 (5 bases). The ends were cut back, 1 base at V and 2 bases at J, with 17 bases in the middle. Looked up from germline, CDR1 is SQVTM and CDR2 is ANQGSEA. The CDR3 covers 16 residues. The CDR3 loop is CSVEGRQLGENYGYTF. Here the CDR3 DNA reads TGCAGCGTTGAAGGAAGACAGCTAGGAGAAAACTATGGCTACACCTTC.

This clone was picked up a small number of times. This specimen includes other DNA sequences encoding the same CDR3. This chain uses TRBV5-6 with TRBJ2-5; the D gene is possibly TRBD2 (5 bases). The CDR3 has 11 amino acids. Trimming left V 1 base short and J 7 bases short, with 5 bases between. Germline V gene sequence: CDR1 SGHDT, CDR2 YYEEEE. The CDR3 region has the DNA TGTGCCAGCAGCTTGCGGGGGACCCAGTACTTC. As protein: CASSLRGTQYF.

V is TRBV30 and J is TRBJ1-4; D is possibly TRBD1 (6 bases). Per germline, CDR1 GTSNPN and CDR2 SVGIG (reference sequence). This CDR3 has 12 residues. Trimming cost V 8 bases and J 7 bases, with 14 bases left between them. The CDR3 is CARKEQGEKLFF. CDR3 nucleotides: TGTGCCCGCAAGGAACAGGGTGAAAAACTGTTTTTT. The variable domain in full, with the rest retrieved from reference TRBV30 and TRBJ1-4, is SQTIHQWPATLVQPVGSPLSLECTVEGTSNPNLYWYRQAAGRGLQLLFYSVGIGQISSEVPQNLSASRPQDRQFILSSKKLLLSDSGFYLCARKEQGEKLFFGSGTQLSVL.

The chain recombines TRBV5-1 with TRBJ1-1; D ambiguous. V gave up 5 bases and J gave up 7 bases, with 9 bases separating them. Per germline, CDR1 SGHRS and CDR2 YFSETQ. The CDR3 totals 11 residues. The chain's CDR3 is CASRGAFEAFF. Here the CDR3 DNA reads TGCGCCAGCAGGGGAGCTTTTGAAGCTTTCTTT.

J is TRBJ2-7 and V is TRBV5-1, with D tentatively TRBD2 (5 bases). Germline V CDR1 and CDR2: SGHRS, YFSETQ. V was cut by 0 bases and J by 7 bases, with 11 bases left in between. The CDR3 consists of 13 residues. CDR3 nucleotides: TGCGCCAGCAGCTTGGACGGAGGATGGGAGCAGTACGTC. It codes for CASSLDGGWEQYV.

This chain links TRBV27 with TRBJ2-2; maybe TRBD1 (6 bases). The CDR3 extends over 14 amino acids. CDR1 and CDR2 (germline): MNHEY, SMNVEV (reference sequence). The germline V and J ends were trimmed by 4 bases and 4 bases, with 10 bases remaining between them. CDR3 protein: CASSSLRGTGELFF. The CDR3 DNA reads as TGTGCCAGCAGTTCCCTCAGGGGCACCGGGGAGCTGTTTTTT.

This clone has only a few counts. This chain uses TRBV10-3 with TRBJ1-1, with D tentatively TRBD1 (6 bases). The length of the CDR3 is 15 residues. V was shortened by 6 bases and J by 7 bases, with 21 bases between the two germline ends. The germline V gene encodes CDR1 ENHRY and CDR2 SYGVKD. In DNA form, the CDR3 reads TGTGCCATCAGGGGGGCAGGTAACGTTCCGGGTGAAGCTTTCTTT. Protein: CAIRGAGNVPGEAFF.

In this sample, this clone turned up a few times. The gene calls are TRBV7-8 and TRBJ2-3, with TRBD2 matching over 10 bases. Germline lookup yields CDR1 SGHVS and CDR2 FQNEAQ. The CDR3 runs to 15 residues. V dropped 6 bases and J dropped 5; count of bases not matched to a gene: 8. As DNA, the CDR3 is TGTGCCAGCAGGACTAGCGGGCTCCGCGGAGATACGCAGTATTTT. Its protein product is CASRTSGLRGDTQYF.

Details on this clone: The identical CDR3 is also encoded by other nucleotide sequences in the sample. The gene calls are TRBV30 and TRBJ1-1; 7 bases align to TRBD1. CDR3 length: 13 amino acids. Germline values: CDR1 GTSNPN, CDR2 SVGIG (reference sequence). Trimming removed 0 bases from V and 5 bases from J; junction bases left unmatched: 3. CDR3 coding DNA: TGTGCCTGGAGTGTACAGGGGATAACTGAAGCTTTCTTT. Translating it yields CAWSVQGITEAFF.

The chain is built from TRBV5-4 and TRBJ2-3; 7 bases line up with TRBD2. There are 16 residues in the CDR3. The germline gives CDR1 SGHNT, CDR2 YYREEE (reference sequence). J gave up 0 bases and V 2 bases, and 6 bases lay outside the gene matches. In nucleotides, the CDR3 is TGTGCCAGCAGCTTAGGGAATAGCGGGAGCACAGATACGCAGTATTTT. This encodes CASSLGNSGSTDTQYF.

This clone was detected a few times. CDR3 in amino acids: CASSLQGLNSYNEQFF. DNA of the CDR3: TGTGCCAGCTCCTTACAGGGATTGAACTCCTACAATGAGCAGTTCTTC. The chain joins TRBV28 to TRBJ2-1, with D possibly being TRBD1 (6 bases). V lost 8 bases, J lost 0 bases, and 17 bases lay in between. Per the germline V gene, CDR1 is MDHEN and CDR2 is SYDVKM. There are 16 residues in the CDR3. Using reference TRBV28 and TRBJ2-1 for the parts outside the CDR3, the full variable domain is DVKVTQSSRYLVKRTGEKVFLECVQDMDHENMFWYRQDPGLGLRLIYFSYDVKMKEKGDIPEGYSVSREKKERFSLILESASTNQTSMYLCASSLQGLNSYNEQFFGPGTRLTVL.

This clone was seen only a few times. This CDR3 is CASSPPGLAGGVYNEQFF. The CDR3 nucleotides are TGTGCCAGCTCACCACCGGGACTAGCGGGAGGTGTCTACAATGAGCAGTTCTTC. The chain carries TRBV18 and TRBJ2-1; 15 nucleotides line up with TRBD2. The germline gives CDR1 KGHSH, CDR2 LQKENI. The CDR3 consists of 18 residues. J was trimmed by 3 bases and V by 0 bases; bases with no gene match: 3.

This clone was counted a few times. The chain recombines TRBV5-4 with TRBJ1-1, with D tentatively TRBD1 (5 bases). Trimming left V 4 bases short and J 4 bases short, with 14 bases between. CDR3 length: 14 amino acids. The germline CDR1 and CDR2 sequences are SGHNT and YYREEE (reference sequence). CDR3 nucleotide sequence: TGTGCCAGCAGCCGGCCGGACACCCTCACTGAAGCTTTCTTT. This translates into CASSRPDTLTEAFF.